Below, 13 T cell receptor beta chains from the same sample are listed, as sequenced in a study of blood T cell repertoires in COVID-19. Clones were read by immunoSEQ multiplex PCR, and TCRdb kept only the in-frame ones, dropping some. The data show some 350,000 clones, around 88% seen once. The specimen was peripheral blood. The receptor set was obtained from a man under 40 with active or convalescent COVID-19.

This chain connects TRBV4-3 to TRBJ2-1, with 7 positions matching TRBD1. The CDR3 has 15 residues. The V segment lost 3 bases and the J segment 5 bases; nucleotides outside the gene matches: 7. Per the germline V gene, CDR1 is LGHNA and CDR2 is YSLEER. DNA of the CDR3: TGCGCCAGCAGCCACAACAGGGGTGGGGACAATGAGCAGTTCTTC. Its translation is CASSHNRGGDNEQFF.

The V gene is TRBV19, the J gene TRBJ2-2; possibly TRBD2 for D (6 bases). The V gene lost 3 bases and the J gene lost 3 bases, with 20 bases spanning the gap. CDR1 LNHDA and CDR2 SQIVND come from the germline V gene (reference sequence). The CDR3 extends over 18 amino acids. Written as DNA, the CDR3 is TGTGCCAGTAGTATCCCCCTCTTGGGACTCCGGGACACCGGGGAGCTGTTTTTT. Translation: CASSIPLLGLRDTGELFF.

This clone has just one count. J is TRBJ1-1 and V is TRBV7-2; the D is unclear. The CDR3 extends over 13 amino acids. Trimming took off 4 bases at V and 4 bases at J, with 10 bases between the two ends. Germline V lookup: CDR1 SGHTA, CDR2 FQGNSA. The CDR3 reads CASSSPQITEAFF. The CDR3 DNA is TGTGCCAGCAGCTCTCCCCAGATCACTGAAGCTTTCTTT.

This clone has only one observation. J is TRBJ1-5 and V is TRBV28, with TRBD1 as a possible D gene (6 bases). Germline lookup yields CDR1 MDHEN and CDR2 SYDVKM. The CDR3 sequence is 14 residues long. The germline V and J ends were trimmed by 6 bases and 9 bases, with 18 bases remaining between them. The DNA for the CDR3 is TGTGCCAGCAGCTCCGGACAGATTATTTCGCCCCAGCATTTT. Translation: CASSSGQIISPQHF.

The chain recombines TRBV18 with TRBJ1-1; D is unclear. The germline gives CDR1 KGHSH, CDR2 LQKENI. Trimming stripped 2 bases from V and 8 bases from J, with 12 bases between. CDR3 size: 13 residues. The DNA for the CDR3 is TGTGCCAGCTCACCAGACCCCAAGCGGGAAGCTTTCTTT. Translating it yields CASSPDPKREAFF.

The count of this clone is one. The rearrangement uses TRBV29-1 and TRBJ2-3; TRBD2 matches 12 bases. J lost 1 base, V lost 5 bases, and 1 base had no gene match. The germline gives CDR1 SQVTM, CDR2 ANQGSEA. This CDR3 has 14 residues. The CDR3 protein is CSVRTSGGTDTQYF. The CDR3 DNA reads TGCAGCGTTCGGACTAGCGGGGGCACAGATACGCAGTATTTT.

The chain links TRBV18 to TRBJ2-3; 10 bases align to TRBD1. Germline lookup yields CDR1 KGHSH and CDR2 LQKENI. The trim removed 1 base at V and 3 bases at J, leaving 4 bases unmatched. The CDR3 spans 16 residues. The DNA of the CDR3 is TGTGCCAGCTCACCACGAACGGGACAGGGGACAGATACGCAGTATTTT. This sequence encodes CASSPRTGQGTDTQYF. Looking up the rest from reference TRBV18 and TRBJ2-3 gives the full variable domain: NAGVMQNPRHLVRRRGQEARLRCSPMKGHSHVYWYRQLPEEGLKFMVYLQKENIIDESGMPKERFSAEFPKEGPSILRIQQVVRGDSAAYFCASSPRTGQGTDTQYFGPGTRLTVL.

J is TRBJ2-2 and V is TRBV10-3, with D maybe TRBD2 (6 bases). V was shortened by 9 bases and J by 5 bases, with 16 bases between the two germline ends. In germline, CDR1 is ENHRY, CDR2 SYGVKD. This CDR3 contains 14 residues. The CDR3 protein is CAITEGRQTGELFF. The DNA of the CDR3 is TGTGCCATTACGGAGGGCCGTCAGACCGGGGAGCTGTTTTTT.

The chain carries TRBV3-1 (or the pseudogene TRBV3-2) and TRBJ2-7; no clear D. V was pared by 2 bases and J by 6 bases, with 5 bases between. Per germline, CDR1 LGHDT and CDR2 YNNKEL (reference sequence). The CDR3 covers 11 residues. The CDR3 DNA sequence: TGTGCCAGCAGCCAAAACAGCGAGCAGTACTTC. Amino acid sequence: CASSQNSEQYF.

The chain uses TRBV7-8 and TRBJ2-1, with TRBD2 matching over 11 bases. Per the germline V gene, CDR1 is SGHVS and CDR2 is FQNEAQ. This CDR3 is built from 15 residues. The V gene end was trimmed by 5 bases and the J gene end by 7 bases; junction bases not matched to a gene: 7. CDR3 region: CASSLLGLAVNEQFF. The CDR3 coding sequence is TGTGCCAGCAGCCTCTTGGGACTAGCGGTTAATGAGCAGTTCTTC.

CDR3 in DNA: TGTGCCAGCCGAACGGGGGGGCCAGGTGAGCAGTTCTTC. This gives the protein CASRTGGPGEQFF. The chain carries TRBV6-5 and TRBJ2-1, with 8 positions matching TRBD2. The V and J ends lost 8 bases and 9 bases, in that order; junction bases with no gene match: 9. The CDR3 has 13 amino acids. Germline V lookup: CDR1 MNHEY, CDR2 SVGAGI.

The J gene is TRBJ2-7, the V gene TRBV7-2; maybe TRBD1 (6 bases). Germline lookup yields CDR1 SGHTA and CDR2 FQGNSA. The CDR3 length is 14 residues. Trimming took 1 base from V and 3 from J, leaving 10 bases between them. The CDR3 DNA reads TGTGCCAGCAGCTTAGAGGGACACTTCTACGAGCAGTACTTC. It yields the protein CASSLEGHFYEQYF. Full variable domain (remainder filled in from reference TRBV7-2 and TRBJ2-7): GAGVSQSPSNKVTEKGKDVELRCDPISGHTALYWYRQSLGQGLEFLIYFQGNSAPDKSGLPSDRFSAERTGGSVSTLTIQRTQQEDSAVYLCASSLEGHFYEQYFGPGTRLTVT.

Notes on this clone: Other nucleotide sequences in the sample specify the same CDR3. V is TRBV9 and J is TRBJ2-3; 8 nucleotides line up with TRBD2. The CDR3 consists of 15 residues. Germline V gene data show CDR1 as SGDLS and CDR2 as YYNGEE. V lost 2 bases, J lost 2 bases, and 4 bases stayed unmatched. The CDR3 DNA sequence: TGTGCCAGCAGCGTCGCGGGGGGACTCACAGATACGCAGTATTTT. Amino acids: CASSVAGGLTDTQYF.